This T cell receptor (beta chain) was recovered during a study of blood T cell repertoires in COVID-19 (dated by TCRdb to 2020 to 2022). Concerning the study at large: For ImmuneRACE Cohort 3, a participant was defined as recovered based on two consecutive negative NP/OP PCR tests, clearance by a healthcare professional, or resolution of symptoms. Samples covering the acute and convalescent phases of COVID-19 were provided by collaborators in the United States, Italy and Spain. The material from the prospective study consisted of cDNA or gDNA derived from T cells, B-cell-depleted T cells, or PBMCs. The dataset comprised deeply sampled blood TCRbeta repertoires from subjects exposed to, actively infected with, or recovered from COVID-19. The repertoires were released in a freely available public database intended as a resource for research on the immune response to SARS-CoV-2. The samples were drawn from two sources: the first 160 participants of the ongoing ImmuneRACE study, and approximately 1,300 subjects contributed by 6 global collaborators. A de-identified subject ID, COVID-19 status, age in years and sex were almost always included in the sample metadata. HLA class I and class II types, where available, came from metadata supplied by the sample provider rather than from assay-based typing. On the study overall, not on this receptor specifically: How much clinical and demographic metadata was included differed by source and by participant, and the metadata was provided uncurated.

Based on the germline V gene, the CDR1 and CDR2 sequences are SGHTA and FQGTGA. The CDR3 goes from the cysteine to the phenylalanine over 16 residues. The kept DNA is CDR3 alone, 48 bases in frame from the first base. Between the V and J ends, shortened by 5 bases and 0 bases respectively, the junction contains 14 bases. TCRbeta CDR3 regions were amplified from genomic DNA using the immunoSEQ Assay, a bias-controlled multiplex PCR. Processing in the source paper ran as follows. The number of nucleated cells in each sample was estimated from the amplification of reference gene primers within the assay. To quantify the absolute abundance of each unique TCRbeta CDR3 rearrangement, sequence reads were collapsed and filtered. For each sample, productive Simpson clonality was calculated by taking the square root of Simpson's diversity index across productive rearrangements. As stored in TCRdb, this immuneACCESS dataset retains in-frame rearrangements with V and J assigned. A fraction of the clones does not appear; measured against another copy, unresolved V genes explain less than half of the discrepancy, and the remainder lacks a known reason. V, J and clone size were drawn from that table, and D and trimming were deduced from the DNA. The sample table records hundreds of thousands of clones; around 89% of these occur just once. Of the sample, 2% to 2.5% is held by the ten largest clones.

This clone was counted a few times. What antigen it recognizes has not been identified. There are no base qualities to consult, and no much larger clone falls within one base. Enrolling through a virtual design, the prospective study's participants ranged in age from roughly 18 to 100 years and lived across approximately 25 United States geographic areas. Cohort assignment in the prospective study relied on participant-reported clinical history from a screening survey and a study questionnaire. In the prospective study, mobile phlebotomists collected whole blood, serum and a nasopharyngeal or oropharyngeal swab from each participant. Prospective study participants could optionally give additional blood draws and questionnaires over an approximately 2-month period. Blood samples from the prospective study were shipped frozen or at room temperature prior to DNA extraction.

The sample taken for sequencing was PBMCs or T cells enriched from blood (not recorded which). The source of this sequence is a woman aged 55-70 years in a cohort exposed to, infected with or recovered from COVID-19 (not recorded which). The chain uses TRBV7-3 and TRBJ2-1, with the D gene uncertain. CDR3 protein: CASSLHLGASYNEQFF. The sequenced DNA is TGTGCCAGCAGCCTACATCTAGGTGCCTCCTACAATGAGCAGTTCTTC.